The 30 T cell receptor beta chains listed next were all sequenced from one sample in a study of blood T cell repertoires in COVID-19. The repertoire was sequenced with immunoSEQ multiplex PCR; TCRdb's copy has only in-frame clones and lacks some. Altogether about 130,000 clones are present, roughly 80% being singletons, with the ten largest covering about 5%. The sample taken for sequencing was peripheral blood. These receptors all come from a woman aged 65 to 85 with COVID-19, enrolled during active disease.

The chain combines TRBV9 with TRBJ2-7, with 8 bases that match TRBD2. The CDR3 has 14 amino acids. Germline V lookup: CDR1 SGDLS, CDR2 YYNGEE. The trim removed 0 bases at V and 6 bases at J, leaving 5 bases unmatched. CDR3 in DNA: TGTGCCAGCAGCGTAGGCGGGGGGCGGGGCGAGCAGTACTTC. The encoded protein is CASSVGGGRGEQYF.

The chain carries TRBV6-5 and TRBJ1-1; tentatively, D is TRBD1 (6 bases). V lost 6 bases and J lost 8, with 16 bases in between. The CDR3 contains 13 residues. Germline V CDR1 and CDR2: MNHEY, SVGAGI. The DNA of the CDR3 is TGTGCCAGCAGAGGGACACACATGGAAGAAGCTTTCTTT. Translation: CASRGTHMEEAFF.

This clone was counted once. The CDR3 nucleotides read TGTGCCAGCAGTGAAGATACGGGAGGGTCATCGGCCTATAATTCACCCCTCCACTTT. Its protein product is CASSEDTGGSSAYNSPLHF. The chain has TRBV6-1 and TRBJ1-6; no firm D call. The CDR3 covers 19 residues. With 1 base removed from V and 2 bases from J, the gap between germline ends came to 18 bases. Germline V gene sequence: CDR1 MNHNS, CDR2 SASEGT.

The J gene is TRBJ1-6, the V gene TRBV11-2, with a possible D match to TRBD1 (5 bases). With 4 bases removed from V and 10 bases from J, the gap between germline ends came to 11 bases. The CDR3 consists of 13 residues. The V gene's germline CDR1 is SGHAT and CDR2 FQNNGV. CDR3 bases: TGTGCCAGCAGCTCGGGGGGAGGCTCACCCCTCCACTTT. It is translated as CASSSGGGSPLHF.

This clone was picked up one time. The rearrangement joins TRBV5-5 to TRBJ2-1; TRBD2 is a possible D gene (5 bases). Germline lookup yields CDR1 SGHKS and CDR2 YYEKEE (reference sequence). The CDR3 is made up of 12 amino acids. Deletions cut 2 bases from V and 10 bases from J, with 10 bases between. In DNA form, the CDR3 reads TGTGCCAGCAGCTTAGGGCCGGGGGAGCAGTTCTTC. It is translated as CASSLGPGEQFF.

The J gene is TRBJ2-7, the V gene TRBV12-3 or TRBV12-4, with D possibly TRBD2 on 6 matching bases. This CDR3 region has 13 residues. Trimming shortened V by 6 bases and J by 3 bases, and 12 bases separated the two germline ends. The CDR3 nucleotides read TGTGCCAGCAGGATGCGGGGTTACTACGAGCAGTACTTC. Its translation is CASRMRGYYEQYF.

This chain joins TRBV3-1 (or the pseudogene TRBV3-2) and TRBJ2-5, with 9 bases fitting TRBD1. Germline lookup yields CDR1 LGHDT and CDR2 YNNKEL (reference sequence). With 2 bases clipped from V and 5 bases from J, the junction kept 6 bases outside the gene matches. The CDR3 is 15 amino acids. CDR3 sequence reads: CASSQPQQGAETQYF. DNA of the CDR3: TGTGCCAGCAGCCAACCACAACAGGGGGCCGAGACCCAGTACTTC.

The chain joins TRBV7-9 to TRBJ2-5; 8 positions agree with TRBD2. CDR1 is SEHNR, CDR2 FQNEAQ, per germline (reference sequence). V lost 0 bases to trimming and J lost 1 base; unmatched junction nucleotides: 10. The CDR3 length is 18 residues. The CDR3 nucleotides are TGTGCCAGCAGCTTAGCCCCACTTGCGGGGGGAGTCCAAGAGACCCAGTACTTC. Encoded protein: CASSLAPLAGGVQETQYF. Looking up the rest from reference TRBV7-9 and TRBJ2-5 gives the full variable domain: DTGVSQNPRHKITKRGQNVTFRCDPISEHNRLYWYRQTLGQGPEFLTYFQNEAQLEKSRLLSDRFSAERPKGSFSTLEIQRTEQGDSAMYLCASSLAPLAGGVQETQYFGPGTRLLVL.

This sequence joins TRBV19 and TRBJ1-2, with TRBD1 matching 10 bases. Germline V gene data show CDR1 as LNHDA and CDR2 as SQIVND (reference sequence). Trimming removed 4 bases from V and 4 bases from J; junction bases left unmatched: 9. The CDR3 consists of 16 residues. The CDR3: CASSRGDRGDGYGYTF. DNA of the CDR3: TGTGCCAGTAGTAGGGGGGACAGGGGAGACGGCTATGGCTACACCTTC.

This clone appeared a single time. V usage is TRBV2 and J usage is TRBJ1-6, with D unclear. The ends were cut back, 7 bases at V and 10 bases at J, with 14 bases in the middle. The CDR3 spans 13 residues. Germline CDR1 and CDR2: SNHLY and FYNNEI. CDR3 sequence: CASNRLGDSPLHF. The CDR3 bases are TGTGCCAGCAACAGATTGGGCGACTCACCCCTCCACTTT.

The CDR3 sequence: CASSTLRGGGGPLEGHEQFF. The CDR3 nucleotides read TGTGCCAGTAGTACCCTTCGGGGCGGGGGGGGTCCCCTGGAAGGCCATGAGCAGTTCTTC. The chain couples TRBV19 to TRBJ2-1, with 9 nucleotides matching TRBD2. This CDR3 is 20 amino acids long. The V segment lost 4 bases and the J segment 8 bases; nucleotides outside the gene matches: 24. The germline CDR1 and CDR2 sequences are LNHDA and SQIVND (reference sequence). Looking up the rest from reference TRBV19 and TRBJ2-1 gives the full variable domain: DGGITQSPKYLFRKEGQNVTLSCEQNLNHDAMYWYRQDPGQGLRLIYYSQIVNDFQKGDIAEGYSVSREKKESFPLTVTSAQKNPTAFYLCASSTLRGGGGPLEGHEQFFGPGTRLTVL.

CDR3: CASSQGRVEKLFF. The CDR3 DNA reads TGTGCCAGCAGCCAAGGGAGGGTTGAAAAACTGTTTTTT. This chain connects TRBV4-2 to TRBJ1-4; D unclear. The V gene lost 1 base and the J gene lost 7 bases, with 7 bases spanning the gap. The CDR3 is made up of 13 amino acids. Germline lookup yields CDR1 LGHNA and CDR2 YNFKEQ.

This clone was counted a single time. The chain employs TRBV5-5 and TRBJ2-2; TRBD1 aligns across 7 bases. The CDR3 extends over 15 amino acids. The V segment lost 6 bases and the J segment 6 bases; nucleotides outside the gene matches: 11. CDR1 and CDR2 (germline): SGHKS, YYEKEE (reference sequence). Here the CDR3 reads CASTRTGQSPGELFF. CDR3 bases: TGTGCCAGCACCCGCACGGGACAGTCTCCCGGGGAGCTGTTTTTT.

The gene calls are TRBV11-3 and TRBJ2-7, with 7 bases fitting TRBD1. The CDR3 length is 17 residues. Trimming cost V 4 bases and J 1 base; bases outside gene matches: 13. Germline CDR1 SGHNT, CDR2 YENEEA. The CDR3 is CASSSRTGLYPSYEQYF. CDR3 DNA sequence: TGTGCCAGCAGCTCTCGGACAGGACTTTACCCTTCCTACGAGCAGTACTTC. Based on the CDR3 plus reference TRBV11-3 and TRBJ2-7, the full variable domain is EAGVVQSPRYKIIEKKQPVAFWCNPISGHNTLYWYLQNLGQGPELLIRYENEEAVDDSQLPKDRFSAERLKGVDSTLKIQPAELGDSAVYLCASSSRTGLYPSYEQYFGPGTRLTVT.

The CDR3 is CASSNQAGGLSDTQYF. DNA for the CDR3: TGCGCCAGCAGCAACCAAGCGGGGGGGCTTTCAGATACGCAGTATTTT. The V call is TRBV5-1, the J call TRBJ2-3, with 10 bases that match TRBD2. Germline CDR1 SGHRS, CDR2 YFSETQ. The CDR3 consists of 16 residues. V was pared by 4 bases and J by 4 bases, with 9 bases of the junction left unmatched.

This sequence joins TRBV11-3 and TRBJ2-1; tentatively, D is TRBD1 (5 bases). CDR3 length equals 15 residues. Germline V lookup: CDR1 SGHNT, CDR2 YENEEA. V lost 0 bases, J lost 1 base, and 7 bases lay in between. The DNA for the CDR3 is TGTGCCAGCAGCTTAGACCGACAGTCCTACAATGAGCAGTTCTTC. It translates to CASSLDRQSYNEQFF.

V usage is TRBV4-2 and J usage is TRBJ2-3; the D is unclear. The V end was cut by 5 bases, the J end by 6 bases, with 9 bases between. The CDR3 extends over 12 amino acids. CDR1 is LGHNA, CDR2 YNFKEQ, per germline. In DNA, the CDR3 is TGTGCCAGCAGCGCAATGACTGATACGCAGTATTTT. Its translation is CASSAMTDTQYF.

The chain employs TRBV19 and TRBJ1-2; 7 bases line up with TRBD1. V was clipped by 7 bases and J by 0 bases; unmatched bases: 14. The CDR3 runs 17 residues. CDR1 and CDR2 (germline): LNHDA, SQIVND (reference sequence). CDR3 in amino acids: CASTNPGQRGSNYGYTF. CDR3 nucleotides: TGTGCCAGTACCAACCCGGGACAGAGAGGCTCTAACTATGGCTACACCTTC.

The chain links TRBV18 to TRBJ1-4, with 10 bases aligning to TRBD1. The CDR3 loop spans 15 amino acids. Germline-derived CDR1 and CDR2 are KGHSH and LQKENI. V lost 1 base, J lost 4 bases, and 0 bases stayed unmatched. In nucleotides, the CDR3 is TGTGCCAGCTCACCACGGACAGGGGGTAATGAAAAACTGTTTTTT. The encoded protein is CASSPRTGGNEKLFF.

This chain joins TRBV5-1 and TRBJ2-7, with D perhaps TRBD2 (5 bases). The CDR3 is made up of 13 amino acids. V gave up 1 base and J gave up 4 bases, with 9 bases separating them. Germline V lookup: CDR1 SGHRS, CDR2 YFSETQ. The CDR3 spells CASSLNGVYEQYF. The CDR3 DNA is TGCGCCAGCAGCTTGAACGGGGTATACGAGCAGTACTTC.

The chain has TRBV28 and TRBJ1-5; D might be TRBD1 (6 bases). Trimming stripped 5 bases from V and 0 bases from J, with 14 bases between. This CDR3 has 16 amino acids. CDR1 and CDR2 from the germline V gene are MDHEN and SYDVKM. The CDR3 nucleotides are TGTGCCAGCAGTCCTCGGACAGCATCTAGCAATCAGCCCCAGCATTTT. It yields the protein CASSPRTASSNQPQHF.

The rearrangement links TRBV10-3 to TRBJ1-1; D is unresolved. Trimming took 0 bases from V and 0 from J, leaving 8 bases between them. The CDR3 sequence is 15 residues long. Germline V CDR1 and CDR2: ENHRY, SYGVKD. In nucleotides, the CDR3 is TGTGCCATCAGTGAGTCGGCATCTTTGAACACTGAAGCTTTCTTT. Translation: CAISESASLNTEAFF.

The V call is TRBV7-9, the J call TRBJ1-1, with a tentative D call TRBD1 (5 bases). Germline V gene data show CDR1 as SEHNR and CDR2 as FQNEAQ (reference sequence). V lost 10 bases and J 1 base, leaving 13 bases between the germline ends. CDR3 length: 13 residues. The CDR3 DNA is TGTGCCACCCGGCGGGGACCGAACACTGAAGCTTTCTTT. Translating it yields CATRRGPNTEAFF.

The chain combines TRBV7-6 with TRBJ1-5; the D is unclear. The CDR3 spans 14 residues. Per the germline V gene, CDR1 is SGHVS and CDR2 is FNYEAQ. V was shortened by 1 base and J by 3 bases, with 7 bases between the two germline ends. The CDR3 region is CASSLGQVNQPQHF. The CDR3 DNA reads TGTGCCAGCAGCTTAGGGCAGGTCAATCAGCCCCAGCATTTT.

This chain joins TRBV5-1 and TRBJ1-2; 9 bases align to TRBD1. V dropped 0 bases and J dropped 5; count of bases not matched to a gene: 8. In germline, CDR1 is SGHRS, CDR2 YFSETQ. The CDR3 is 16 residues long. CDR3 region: CASSLARGGTGYGYTF. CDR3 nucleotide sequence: TGCGCCAGCAGCTTGGCCCGCGGCGGGACAGGGTATGGCTACACCTTC.

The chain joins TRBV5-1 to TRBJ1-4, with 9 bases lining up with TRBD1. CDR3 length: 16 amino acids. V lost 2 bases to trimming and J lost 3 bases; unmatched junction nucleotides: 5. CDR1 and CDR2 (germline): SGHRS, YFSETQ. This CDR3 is CASSLGQGTANEKLFF. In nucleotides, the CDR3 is TGCGCCAGCAGCTTAGGACAGGGGACAGCTAATGAAAAACTGTTTTTT.

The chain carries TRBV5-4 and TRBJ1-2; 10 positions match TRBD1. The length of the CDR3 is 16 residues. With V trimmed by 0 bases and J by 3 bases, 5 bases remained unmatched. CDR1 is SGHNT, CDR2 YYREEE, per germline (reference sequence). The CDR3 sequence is CASSLGGQGGDYGYTF. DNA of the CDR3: TGTGCCAGCAGCTTGGGCGGACAGGGGGGTGACTATGGCTACACCTTC.

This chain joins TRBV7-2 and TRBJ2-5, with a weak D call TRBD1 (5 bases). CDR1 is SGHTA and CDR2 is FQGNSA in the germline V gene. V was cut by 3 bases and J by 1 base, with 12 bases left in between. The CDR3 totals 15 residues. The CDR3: CASSFGLTGQETQYF. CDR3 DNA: TGTGCCAGCAGCTTTGGGCTCACAGGCCAAGAGACCCAGTACTTC.

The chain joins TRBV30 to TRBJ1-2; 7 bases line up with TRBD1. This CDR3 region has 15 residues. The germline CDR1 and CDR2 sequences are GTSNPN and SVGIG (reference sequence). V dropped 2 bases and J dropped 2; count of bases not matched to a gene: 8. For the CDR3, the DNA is TGTGCCTGGAGTCCTACAGGGGTAGGGAACTATGGCTACACCTTC. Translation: CAWSPTGVGNYGYTF. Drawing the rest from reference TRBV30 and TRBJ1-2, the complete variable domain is SQTIHQWPATLVQPVGSPLSLECTVEGTSNPNLYWYRQAAGRGLQLLFYSVGIGQISSEVPQNLSASRPQDRQFILSSKKLLLSDSGFYLCAWSPTGVGNYGYTFGSGTRLTVV.

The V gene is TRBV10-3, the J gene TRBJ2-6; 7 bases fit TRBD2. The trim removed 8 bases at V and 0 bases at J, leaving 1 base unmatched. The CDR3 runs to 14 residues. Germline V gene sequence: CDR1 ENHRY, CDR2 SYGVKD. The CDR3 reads CAIGEGSGANVLTF. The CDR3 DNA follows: TGTGCCATCGGGGAGGGCTCTGGGGCCAACGTCCTGACTTTC.